The 8 T cell receptor beta chains below were found in one sample sequenced in a study of blood T cell repertoires in COVID-19. The protocol was immunoSEQ multiplex PCR, while the TCRdb copy is restricted to in-frame clones and leaves out a portion. Here the sample spans about 300,000 clones, more than 75% being singletons. The sequenced sample was PBMCs or T cells enriched from blood (not recorded which). The source is a man aged 25 to 40 who had recovered from COVID-19.

The V call is TRBV6-5, the J call TRBJ1-2; 8 positions agree with TRBD1. Germline V gives CDR1 MNHEY, CDR2 SVGAGI. Trimming took 6 bases from V and 4 from J; bases not matched to a gene: 4. This CDR3 is 13 amino acids long. Written as DNA, the CDR3 is TGTGCCAGCAGCGCAGACAGGGGCTATGGCTACACCTTC. It specifies CASSADRGYGYTF.

This chain joins TRBV7-9 and TRBJ2-7; possibly TRBD1 for D (5 bases). This CDR3 is built from 13 residues. The V gene's germline CDR1 is SEHNR and CDR2 FQNEAQ (reference sequence). Trimming shortened V by 6 bases and J by 2 bases, and 11 bases separated the two germline ends. CDR3 sequence: CASRRGDTYEQYF. CDR3 DNA sequence: TGTGCCAGCAGAAGGGGCGACACCTACGAGCAGTACTTC. The variable domain in full, with the rest retrieved from reference TRBV7-9 and TRBJ2-7, is DTGVSQNPRHKITKRGQNVTFRCDPISEHNRLYWYRQTLGQGPEFLTYFQNEAQLEKSRLLSDRFSAERPKGSFSTLEIQRTEQGDSAMYLCASRRGDTYEQYFGPGTRLTVT.

The chain joins TRBV5-1 to TRBJ2-1; TRBD1 agrees at 8 bases. Trimming cost V 0 bases and J 7 bases; bases outside gene matches: 6. CDR3 length: 15 amino acids. The germline gives CDR1 SGHRS, CDR2 YFSETQ. The CDR3 bases are TGCGCCAGCAGCTTGGGACAGGGGAAGGGGAATGAGCAGTTCTTC. Encoded protein: CASSLGQGKGNEQFF.

This clone has only one observation. The genes are TRBV5-1 and TRBJ2-7; 7 positions match TRBD2. This CDR3 comprises 15 residues. V lost 1 base, J lost 3 bases, and 7 bases stayed unmatched. Germline CDR1 SGHRS, CDR2 YFSETQ. CDR3 nucleotides: TGCGCCAGCAGCTTGTCCAGCGGGAACCTCTACGAGCAGTACTTC. Translation: CASSLSSGNLYEQYF.

The CDR3 DNA reads TGTGCCAGCAGTTACTACCGCCTCGGGGGAAATGGCTACACCTTC. This encodes CASSYYRLGGNGYTF. The chain links TRBV6-5 to TRBJ1-2; TRBD1 is a possible D gene (5 bases). From germline, CDR1 is MNHEY and CDR2 SVGAGI. CDR3 length: 15 amino acids. V lost 1 base and J lost 6, with 15 bases in between.

The chain uses TRBV4-1 and TRBJ2-5; the D gene is possibly TRBD1 (6 bases). The CDR3 runs 13 residues. The V and J ends lost 6 bases and 5 bases respectively, with 13 bases between them. The germline V gene encodes CDR1 MGHRA and CDR2 YSYEKL. The DNA of the CDR3 is TGCGCCAGCAGTCTGACAGGCGGGGAGACCCAGTACTTC. Translation: CASSLTGGETQYF.

This chain connects TRBV18 to TRBJ1-2, with D uncertain. The CDR3 contains 13 residues. Germline CDR1 and CDR2: KGHSH and LQKENI. V lost 3 bases, J lost 4 bases, and 9 bases lay in between. CDR3: CASSPGGIYGYTF. As DNA, the CDR3 is TGTGCCAGCTCACCTGGCGGCATCTATGGCTACACCTTC.

The V gene is TRBV5-1, the J gene TRBJ2-3; 9 bases are shared with TRBD2. V lost 2 bases to trimming and J lost 1 base; unmatched junction nucleotides: 8. From germline, CDR1 is SGHRS and CDR2 YFSETQ. There are 17 residues in the CDR3. CDR3 sequence (DNA): TGCGCCAGCAGCTTTGGCCCGGCTAGCGGGGGCACAGATACGCAGTATTTT. Its translation is CASSFGPASGGTDTQYF. Complete variable domain (other parts from reference TRBV5-1 and TRBJ2-3): KAGVTQTPRYLIKTRGQQVTLSCSPISGHRSVSWYQQTPGQGLQFLFEYFSETQRNKGNFPGRFSGRQFSNSRSEMNVSTLELGDSALYLCASSFGPASGGTDTQYFGPGTRLTVL.